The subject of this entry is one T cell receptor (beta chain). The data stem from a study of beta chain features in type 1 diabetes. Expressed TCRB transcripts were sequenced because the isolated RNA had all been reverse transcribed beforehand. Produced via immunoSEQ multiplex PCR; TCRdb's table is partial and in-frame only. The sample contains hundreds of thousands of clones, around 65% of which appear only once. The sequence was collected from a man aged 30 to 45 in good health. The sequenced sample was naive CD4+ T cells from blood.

CDR3 nucleotide sequence: TGTGCCAGCAGCTCGCCCCACAGGGGGAACACTGAAGCTTTCTTT. Its protein is CASSSPHRGNTEAFF. The chain uses TRBV11-2 and TRBJ1-1; TRBD1 matches at 7 bases. This CDR3 is built from 15 residues. Trimming cost V 4 bases and J 1 base; bases outside gene matches: 6. Germline V gives CDR1 SGHAT, CDR2 FQNNGV.